A selection of T cell receptor beta chains follows, all from one sample in a study of blood T cell repertoires in COVID-19. Data came from immunoSEQ multiplex PCR; TCRdb stores just in-frame clones and leaves some out. Among 72,000 or so clones listed, more than 80% were seen once. Sequenced sample: peripheral blood. The receptors shown here come from a woman over 75 with active or convalescent COVID-19. The CDR3 runs from the conserved cysteine through the conserved F or W. The D gene is left open where the match is weak. Not all rows give a size; the values are once, few, many and, for expanded clones, a class.

TRBJ1-2,-,TRBV5-1,-,CASSLDEGRYGYTF,TGCGCCAGCAGCTTAGACGAGGGTCGGTATGGCTACACCTTC
TRBJ1-4,-,TRBV7-6,-,CASSSGRANEKLFF,TGTGCCAGCAGCTCAGGGAGGGCTAATGAAAAACTGTTTTTT
TRBJ2-1,-,TRBV2,-,CASPTGLNEQFF,TGTGCCAGTCCCACAGGGTTAAATGAGCAGTTCTTC
TRBJ1-1,-,TRBV19,once,CASSIRGLEAFF,TGTGCCAGTAGTATACGAGGGCTTGAAGCTTTCTTT
TRBJ1-1,-,TRBV18,-,CASSPLGSGGLNTEAFF,TGTGCCAGCTCACCACTCGGAAGCGGGGGGCTTAACACTGAAGCTTTCTTT
TRBJ1-5,-,TRBV30,-,CAWRPWTATNQPQHF,TGTGCCTGGAGACCCTGGACAGCCACAAATCAGCCCCAGCATTTT
TRBJ2-3,-,TRBV5-1,-,CASSTRVTDTQYF,TGCGCCAGCAGCACCAGGGTCACAGATACGCAGTATTTT
TRBJ1-2,TRBD1,TRBV19,-,CASTRTGDPYGYTF,TGTGCCAGTACCCGAACAGGGGACCCGTATGGCTACACCTTC
TRBJ1-2,TRBD1,TRBV20-1,-,CSAQGTGGWTF,TGCAGTGCTCAAGGGACAGGGGGCTGGACCTTC
TRBJ2-5,TRBD2,TRBV19,-,CASSGGLETQYF,TGTGCCAGTAGCGGGGGGTTGGAGACCCAGTACTTC
TRBJ2-3,TRBD2,TRBV7-9,-,CASSSRIAGGRRNTDTQYF,TGTGCCAGCAGCTCACGAATAGCGGGGGGGCGAAGGAACACAGATACGCAGTATTTT
TRBJ1-1,-,TRBV11-2,-,CASSYTGPNTEAFF,TGTGCCAGCAGCTATACAGGACCGAACACTGAAGCTTTCTTT
TRBJ1-5,-,TRBV15,few,CATSRVGGSVNQPQHF,TGTGCCACCAGCAGAGTGGGGGGATCGGTAAATCAGCCCCAGCATTTT
TRBJ2-4,-,TRBV10-3,-,CAISEFIGGLDIQYF,TGTGCCATCAGCGAGTTTATCGGGGGGCTGGACATTCAGTACTTC
TRBJ1-5,-,TRBV28,-,CASSRARHPSEGNQPQHF,TGTGCCAGCAGTCGCGCCCGACACCCATCGGAGGGGAATCAGCCCCAGCATTTT
TRBJ2-5,-,TRBV7-6,-,CASSSIGENLETQYF,TGTGCCAGCAGCTCAATAGGGGAAAATCTGGAGACCCAGTACTTC
TRBJ2-5,TRBD2,TRBV19,-,CASSNGGEETQYF,TGTGCCAGTAGTAACGGGGGGGAAGAGACCCAGTACTTC
TRBJ2-1,-,TRBV13,-,CASSLYGAPTGNEQFF,TGTGCCAGCAGCCTGTACGGTGCCCCGACGGGTAATGAGCAGTTCTTC
TRBJ1-6,TRBD1,TRBV28,few,CASRLTGGTPLHF,TGTGCCAGCAGACTTACAGGGGGCACACCCCTCCACTTT
TRBJ2-7,TRBD2,TRBV11-2,-,CASSFVGGNLSPYEQYF,TGTGCCAGCAGCTTCGTGGGGGGGAACCTCTCTCCCTACGAGCAGTACTTC
TRBJ1-4,-,TRBV7-9,many,CASRANGEKLFF,TGTGCCAGCAGGGCCAACGGGGAAAAACTGTTTTTT
TRBJ1-5,-,TRBV21-1,once,CASSKDEDRPSGPQHF,TGTGCCAGCAGCAAAGATGAAGACAGGCCATCGGGGCCCCAGCATTTT
TRBJ1-3,-,TRBV5-1,-,CASSGGSSGNTIYF,TGCGCCAGCAGCGGGGGCAGCTCTGGAAACACCATATATTTT
TRBJ2-3,-,TRBV9,once,CASSVARGWVTDTQYF,TGTGCCAGCAGCGTAGCTAGGGGGTGGGTAACAGATACGCAGTATTTT
TRBJ1-3,-,TRBV6-5,-,CASSYSFGRRNTIYF,TGTGCCAGCAGTTACTCTTTCGGGAGACGAAACACCATATATTTT
TRBJ2-2,TRBD1,TRBV6-2/TRBV6-3,-,CASSRGGQGSGELFF,TGTGCCAGCAGCCGAGGAGGACAGGGGTCCGGGGAGCTGTTTTTT
TRBJ2-7,-,TRBV5-4,-,CASSPDRRDYEQYF,TGTGCCAGCAGCCCGGACAGGAGGGATTACGAGCAGTACTTC
TRBJ2-1,TRBD1,TRBV7-9,-,CASSLLQGATYNEQFF,TGTGCCAGCAGCCTGCTACAGGGGGCTACCTACAATGAGCAGTTCTTC
TRBJ2-3,TRBD1,TRBV9,-,CASSLRQRGPPTDTQYF,TGTGCCAGCAGCCTCCGACAGAGGGGGCCGCCCACAGATACGCAGTATTTT
TRBJ1-3,-,TRBV2,-,CASTTQGSFGNTIYF,TGTGCCAGCACCACTCAGGGGTCCTTTGGAAACACCATATATTTT
TRBJ2-7,-,TRBV3-1/TRBV3-2,-,CASSRTSGTASYEQYF,TGTGCCAGCAGTCGGACGTCCGGGACTGCCTCCTACGAGCAGTACTTC
TRBJ2-2,-,TRBV24-1,-,CATSDLKGYTGELFF,TGTGCCACCAGTGATTTGAAGGGGTACACCGGGGAGCTGTTTTTT
TRBJ1-2,-,TRBV30,-,CAWSVLYGYTF,TGTGCCTGGAGTGTTCTCTATGGCTACACCTTC
TRBJ2-5,TRBD1,TRBV18,-,CASSPPTGQETQYF,TGTGCCAGCTCACCACCGACAGGGCAAGAGACCCAGTACTTC
TRBJ2-2,TRBD1,TRBV7-9,-,CASSYRGRTGELFF,TGTGCCAGCAGCTACAGGGGGCGTACCGGGGAGCTGTTTTTT